The entry that follows covers one T cell receptor (beta chain) sequence. The source of the sample is a study of CD8 T cells in Susac syndrome. The CDR3 runs 14 residues. V lost 5 bases and J lost 4; bases outside the gene matches: 2. Germline CDR1 and CDR2: MNHEY and SVGAGI. With random hexamers, 0.5 to 1 ug RNA was reverse transcribed. TCRdb reanalysed the immunoSEQ multiplex PCR reads using MiXCR and keeps one entry per CDR3 protein. This sample has 100,000 to 150,000 distinct CDR3 sequences, with around 94% found just once. This receptor was obtained from a human donor with Susac syndrome. The chain employs TRBV6-5 and TRBJ2-2; 9 nucleotides match TRBD1. Sequencing was performed on CD8+ T cells from PBMCs. DNA of the CDR3: TGTGCCAGCAGTGGACAGGGGACCACCGGGGAGCTGTTTTTT. Amino acid sequence: CASSGQGTTGELFF.